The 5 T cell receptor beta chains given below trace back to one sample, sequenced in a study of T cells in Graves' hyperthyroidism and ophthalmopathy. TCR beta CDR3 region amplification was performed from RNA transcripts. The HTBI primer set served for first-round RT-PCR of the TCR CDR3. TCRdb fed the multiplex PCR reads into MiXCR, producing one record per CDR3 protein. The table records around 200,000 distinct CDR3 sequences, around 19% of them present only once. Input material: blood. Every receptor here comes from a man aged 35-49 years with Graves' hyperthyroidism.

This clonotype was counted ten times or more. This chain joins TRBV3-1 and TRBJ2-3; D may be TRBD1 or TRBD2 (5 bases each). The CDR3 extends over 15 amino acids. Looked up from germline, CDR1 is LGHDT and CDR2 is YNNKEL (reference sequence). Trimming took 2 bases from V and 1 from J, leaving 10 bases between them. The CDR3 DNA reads TGTGCCAGCAGCCAATCCGGGGCCCGCACAGATACGCAGTATTTT. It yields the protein CASSQSGARTDTQYF.

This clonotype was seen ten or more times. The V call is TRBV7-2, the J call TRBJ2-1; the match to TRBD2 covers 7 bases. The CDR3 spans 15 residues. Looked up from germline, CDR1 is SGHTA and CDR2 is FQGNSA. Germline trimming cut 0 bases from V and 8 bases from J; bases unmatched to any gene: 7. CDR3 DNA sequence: TGTGCCAGCAGCTTAGCGGAGGGAGGGTTGGATGAGCAGTTCTTC. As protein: CASSLAEGGLDEQFF.

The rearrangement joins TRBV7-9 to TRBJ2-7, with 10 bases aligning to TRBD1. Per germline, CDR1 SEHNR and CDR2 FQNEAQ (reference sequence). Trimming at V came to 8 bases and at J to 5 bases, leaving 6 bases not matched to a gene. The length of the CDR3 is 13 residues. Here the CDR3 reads CASVDRGLDEQYF. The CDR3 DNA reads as TGTGCCAGCGTTGACAGGGGGCTTGACGAGCAGTACTTC. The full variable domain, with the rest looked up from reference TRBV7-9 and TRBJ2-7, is DTGVSQNPRHKITKRGQNVTFRCDPISEHNRLYWYRQTLGQGPEFLTYFQNEAQLEKSRLLSDRFSAERPKGSFSTLEIQRTEQGDSAMYLCASVDRGLDEQYFGPGTRLTVT.

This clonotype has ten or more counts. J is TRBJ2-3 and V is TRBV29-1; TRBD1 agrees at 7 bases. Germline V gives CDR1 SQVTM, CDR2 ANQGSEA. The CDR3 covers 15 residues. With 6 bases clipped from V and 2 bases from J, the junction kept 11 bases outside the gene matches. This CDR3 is CSVGEYRGTTDTQYF. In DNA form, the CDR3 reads TGCAGCGTGGGGGAATACAGGGGAACCACAGATACGCAGTATTTT.

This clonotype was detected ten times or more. The CDR3 coding sequence is TGTGCCTGGAGTCCGGGGGGCGAGAATTCACCCCTCCACTTT. Its translation: CAWSPGGENSPLHF. V and J are TRBV30 and TRBJ1-6; weak D call: TRBD1 (6 bases). This CDR3 spans 14 amino acids. The V end lost 2 bases, the J end lost 7 bases, and 12 bases lay between the germline ends. Germline CDR1 GTSNPN, CDR2 SVGIG (reference sequence).